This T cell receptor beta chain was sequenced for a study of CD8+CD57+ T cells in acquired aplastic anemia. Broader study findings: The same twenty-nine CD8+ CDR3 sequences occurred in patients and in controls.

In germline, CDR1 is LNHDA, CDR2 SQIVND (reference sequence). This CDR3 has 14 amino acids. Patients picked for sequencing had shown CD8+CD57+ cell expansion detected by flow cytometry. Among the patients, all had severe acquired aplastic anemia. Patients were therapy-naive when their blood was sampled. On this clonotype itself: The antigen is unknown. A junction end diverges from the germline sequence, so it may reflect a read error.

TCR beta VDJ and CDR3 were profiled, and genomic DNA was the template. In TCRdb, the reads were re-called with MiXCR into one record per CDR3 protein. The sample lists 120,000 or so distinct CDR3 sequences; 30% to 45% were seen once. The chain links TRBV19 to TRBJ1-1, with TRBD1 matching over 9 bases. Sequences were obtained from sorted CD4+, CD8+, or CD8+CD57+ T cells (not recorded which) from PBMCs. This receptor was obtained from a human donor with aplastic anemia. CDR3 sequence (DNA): TGTACCAGACATTTACAGGGGGCAAGTACTGAAGCTTTCTTT. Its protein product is CTRHLQGASTEAFF.